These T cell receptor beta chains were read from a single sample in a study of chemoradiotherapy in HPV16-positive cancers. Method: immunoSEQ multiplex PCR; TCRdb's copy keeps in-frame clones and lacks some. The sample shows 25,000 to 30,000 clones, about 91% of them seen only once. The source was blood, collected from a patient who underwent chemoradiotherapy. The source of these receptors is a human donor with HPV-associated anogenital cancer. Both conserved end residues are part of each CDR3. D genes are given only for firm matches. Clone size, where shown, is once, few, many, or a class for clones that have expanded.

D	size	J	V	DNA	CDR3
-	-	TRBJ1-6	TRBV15	TGTGCCACCAGCAGAGATAAGAATAATTCACCCCTCCACTTT	CATSRDKNNSPLHF
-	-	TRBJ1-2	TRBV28	TGTGCCAGCAGTGAGACTGCTAACTATGGCTACACCTTC	CASSETANYGYTF
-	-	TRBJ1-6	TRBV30	TGTGCCTGGAATCTGGGTCGGGGTACCCTAAATTCACCCCTCCACTTT	CAWNLGRGTLNSPLHF
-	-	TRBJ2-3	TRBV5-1	TGCGCCAGCAGCTTGGTTAGCGGCACAGATACGCAGTATTTT	CASSLVSGTDTQYF
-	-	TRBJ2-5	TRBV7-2	TGTGCCAGCAGCTCCGCCCGGACGGGTCGAGAGACCCAGTACTTC	CASSSARTGRETQYF
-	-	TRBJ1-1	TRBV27	TGTGCCAGCAGTTTTACCCCGTACAAGACTGAAGCTTTCTTT	CASSFTPYKTEAFF
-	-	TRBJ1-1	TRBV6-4	TGTGCCAGCAGTCCGGGGGACGGGAACACTGAAGCTTTCTTT	CASSPGDGNTEAFF
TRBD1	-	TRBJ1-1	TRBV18	TGTGCCAGCTCACGCCCAGGGGGCTGGACTGAAGCTTTCTTT	CASSRPGGWTEAFF
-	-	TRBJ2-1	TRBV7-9	TGTGCCAGCAGCCCAGATGAGGGCTCCTACAATGAGCAGTTCTTC	CASSPDEGSYNEQFF
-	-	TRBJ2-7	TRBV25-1	TGTGCCAGCAGTAGGTACGGAACCTACGAGCAGTACTTC	CASSRYGTYEQYF
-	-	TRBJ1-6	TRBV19	TGTGCCAGTAGTATCTTGGCTTTAAATTCACCCCTCCACTTT	CASSILALNSPLHF
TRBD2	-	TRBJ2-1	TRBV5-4	TGTGCCAGCAGTCTAGCGGGAGAAAGGTACAATGAGCAGTTCTTC	CASSLAGERYNEQFF
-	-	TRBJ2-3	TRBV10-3	TGTGCCATCACCCGGGGGAGCACAGATACGCAGTATTTT	CAITRGSTDTQYF
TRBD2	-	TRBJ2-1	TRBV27	TGTGCCAGCAGTTTCGGGACTAGCGGGAGGGCCGGGCTAGGGAATGAGCAGTTCTTC	CASSFGTSGRAGLGNEQFF
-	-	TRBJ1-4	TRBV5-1	TGCGCCGGCAGCTTTGGGGGCTTCGAGGAAAAACTGTTTTTT	CAGSFGGFEEKLFF
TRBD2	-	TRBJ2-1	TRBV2	TGTGCCAGCAGTGCTATAGCGGGAGAGAGGTTTCACCAGTTCTTC	CASSAIAGERFHQFF
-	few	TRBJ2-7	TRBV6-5	TGTGCCAGCAGTTACCCGGGGTTGGACGAGCAGTACTTC	CASSYPGLDEQYF
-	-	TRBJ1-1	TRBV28	TGTGCCAGCAGTTTGATCCAGGACACTGAAGCTTTCTTT	CASSLIQDTEAFF
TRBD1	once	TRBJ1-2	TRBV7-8	TGTGCCAGCAGGCAGGGACAGGGAGTAGGCTACACCTTC	CASRQGQGVGYTF
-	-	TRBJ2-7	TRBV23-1	TGCGCCAGCAGTCCCCCTCGAGCCTACGAGCAGTACTTC	CASSPPRAYEQYF
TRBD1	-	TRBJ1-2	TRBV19	TGTGCCAGTAGTATCGGACAGGGGGCGTCGAACTATGGCTACACCTTC	CASSIGQGASNYGYTF
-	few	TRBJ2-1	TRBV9	TGTGCCAGCAGCGGAGACATGAGCTCCTACAATGAGCAGTTCTTC	CASSGDMSSYNEQFF
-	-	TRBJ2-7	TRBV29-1	TGCAGCGTTGCACTAGTAGGGGAATACGAGCAGTACTTC	CSVALVGEYEQYF
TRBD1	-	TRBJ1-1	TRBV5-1	TGCGCCAGCAGCTTGGCCCCACAGGGGGCCAACACTGAAGCTTTCTTT	CASSLAPQGANTEAFF
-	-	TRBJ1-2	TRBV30	TGTGCCCGGAGGTGGGGGCCTGGCTACACCTTC	CARRWGPGYTF
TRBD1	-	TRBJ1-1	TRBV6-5	TGTGCCAGCAGCCGCAGGGGGGAAGCTTTCTTT	CASSRRGEAFF
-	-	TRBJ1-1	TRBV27	TGTGCCAGCAGCCCGGGACACCCGAACACTGAAGCTTTCTTT	CASSPGHPNTEAFF
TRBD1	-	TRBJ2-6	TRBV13	TGTGCCAGCAGCGGACGACAGGGAAGGGGGACTGGGGCCAACGTCCTGACTTTC	CASSGRQGRGTGANVLTF
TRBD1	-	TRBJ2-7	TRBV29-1	TGCAGCGTTGAAACCGGGACAGCCTACGAGCAGTACTTC	CSVETGTAYEQYF
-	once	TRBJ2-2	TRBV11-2	TGTGCCAGCAGCTTAGATCGCCTAGCAGACACCGGGGAGCTGTTTTTT	CASSLDRLADTGELFF
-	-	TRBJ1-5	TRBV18	TGTGCCAGCTCACCTGACACCGGGAGGCATCAGCCCCAGCATTTT	CASSPDTGRHQPQHF
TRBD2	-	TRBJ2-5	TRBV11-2	TGTGCCAGCAGCCCGGGACTAGCGGGAGTGTGGGAGACCCAGTACTTC	CASSPGLAGVWETQYF
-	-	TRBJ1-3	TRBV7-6	TGTGCCAGCAGCTTAGTGTTAGGGGGATCTGCTGGAAACACCATATATTTT	CASSLVLGGSAGNTIYF
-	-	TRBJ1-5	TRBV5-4	TGTGCCAGCAGCCCCGGTGACAGGTTCCCAAGCAATCAGCCCCAGCATTTT	CASSPGDRFPSNQPQHF
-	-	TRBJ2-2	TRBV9	TGTGCCAGCAGCGTAGCTCAGGAGTACGCCGGGGAGCTGTTTTTT	CASSVAQEYAGELFF
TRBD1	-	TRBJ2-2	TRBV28	TGTGCCAGCATTAAAGACAGGGGAGCCGGGGAGCTGTTTTTT	CASIKDRGAGELFF
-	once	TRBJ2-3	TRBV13	TGTGCCAGCAGCCCGACGGGGAGCGGCTGGGACAGCACAGATACGCAGTATTTT	CASSPTGSGWDSTDTQYF
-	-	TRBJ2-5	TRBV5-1	TGCGCCAGCTACGGGGAGGACTTAAAAGAGACCCAGTACTTC	CASYGEDLKETQYF
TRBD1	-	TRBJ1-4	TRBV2	TGTGCCAGCATCTGGGACAGGATTAATGAAAAACTGTTTTTT	CASIWDRINEKLFF
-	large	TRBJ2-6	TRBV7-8	TGTGCCAGCAGCTTTCCGCAGGGGTTGAGCTCTGGGGCCAACGTCCTGACTTTC	CASSFPQGLSSGANVLTF
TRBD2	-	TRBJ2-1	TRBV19	TGTGCCAGCCGAGGGGAGGGGTTTTACAATGAGCAGTTCTTC	CASRGEGFYNEQFF
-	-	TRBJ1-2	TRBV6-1	TGTGCCAGCAGTGAAATGACAGGCCCCGGGGGCTACACCTTC	CASSEMTGPGGYTF
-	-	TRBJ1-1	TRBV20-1	TGCAGTGCTAGAGGCGGGGCTGAAGCTTTCTTT	CSARGGAEAFF
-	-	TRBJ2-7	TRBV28	TGTGCCAGCATTTCCCAATGGAAATCACCGTACGAGCAGTACTTC	CASISQWKSPYEQYF
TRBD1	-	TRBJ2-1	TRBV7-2	TGTGCCAGCAGCTTAGGGGACAGGGGTTATGAGCAGTTCTTC	CASSLGDRGYEQFF
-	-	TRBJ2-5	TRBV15	TGTGCCACCAGCAGATGGACGGGGAGGTCCGGGGAGACCCAGTACTTC	CATSRWTGRSGETQYF
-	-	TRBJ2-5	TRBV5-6	TGTGCCAGCAGCTTTTTCCCGGACGGCACGGGGAAGACCCAGTACTTC	CASSFFPDGTGKTQYF
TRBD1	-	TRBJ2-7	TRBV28	TGTGCCAGCACTCAGGGGGCGATGGCCTACGAGCAGTACTTC	CASTQGAMAYEQYF
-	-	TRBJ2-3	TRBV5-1	TGCGCCAGCAGCTTGGGGCCTGAGACGGGAGGCACAGATACGCAGTATTTT	CASSLGPETGGTDTQYF
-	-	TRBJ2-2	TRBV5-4	TGTGCCAGCAGCTCCCCCGAGCAGACGACCTGGTCGGGGGAGCTGTTTTTT	CASSSPEQTTWSGELFF
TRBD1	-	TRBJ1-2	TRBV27	TGTGCCAGCAGGACAGGGGAGGTTGGTGGCTACACCTTC	CASRTGEVGGYTF
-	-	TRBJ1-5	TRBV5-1	TGCGCCAGCAGCTTGGAAACAGGTCGCAATCAGCCCCAGCATTTT	CASSLETGRNQPQHF
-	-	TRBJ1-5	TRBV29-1	TGCAGCGTTGTAACAGGGCTACAGCAGCCCCAGCATTTT	CSVVTGLQQPQHF
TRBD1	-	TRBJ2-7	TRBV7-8	TGTGCCAGCAGCTTAGCCACCTCCGGGACAGGGGGATACGAGCAGTACTTC	CASSLATSGTGGYEQYF
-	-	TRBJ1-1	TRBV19	TGTGCCAGTAGATCAATCGCCGGGACTGGGAACACTGAAGCTTTCTTT	CASRSIAGTGNTEAFF